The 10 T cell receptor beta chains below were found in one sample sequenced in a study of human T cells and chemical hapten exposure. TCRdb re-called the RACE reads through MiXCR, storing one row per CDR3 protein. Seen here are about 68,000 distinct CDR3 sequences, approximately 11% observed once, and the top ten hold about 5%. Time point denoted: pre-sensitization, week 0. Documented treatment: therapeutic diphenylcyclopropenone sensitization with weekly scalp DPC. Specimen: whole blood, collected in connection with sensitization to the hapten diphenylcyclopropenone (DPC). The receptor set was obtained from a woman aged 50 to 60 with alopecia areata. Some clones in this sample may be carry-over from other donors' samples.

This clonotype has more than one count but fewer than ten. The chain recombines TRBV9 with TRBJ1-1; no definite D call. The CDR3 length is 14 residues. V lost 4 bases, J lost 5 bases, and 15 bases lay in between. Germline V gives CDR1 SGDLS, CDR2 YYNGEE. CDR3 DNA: TGTGCCAGCAGCCACTCGGATCGGGTTACTGAAGCTTTCTTT. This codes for CASSHSDRVTEAFF.

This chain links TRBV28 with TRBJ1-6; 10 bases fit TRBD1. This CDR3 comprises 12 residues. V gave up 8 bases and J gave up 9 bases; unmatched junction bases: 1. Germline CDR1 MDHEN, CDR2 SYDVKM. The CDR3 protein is CASWTGGSPLHF. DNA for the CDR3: TGTGCCAGCTGGACAGGGGGTTCACCCCTCCACTTT.

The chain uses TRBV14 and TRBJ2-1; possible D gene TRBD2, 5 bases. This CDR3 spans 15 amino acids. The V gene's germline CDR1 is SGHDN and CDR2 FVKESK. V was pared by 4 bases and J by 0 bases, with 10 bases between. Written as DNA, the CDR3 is TGTGCCAGCAGCCCACGACTATACTCCTACAATGAGCAGTTCTTC. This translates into CASSPRLYSYNEQFF.

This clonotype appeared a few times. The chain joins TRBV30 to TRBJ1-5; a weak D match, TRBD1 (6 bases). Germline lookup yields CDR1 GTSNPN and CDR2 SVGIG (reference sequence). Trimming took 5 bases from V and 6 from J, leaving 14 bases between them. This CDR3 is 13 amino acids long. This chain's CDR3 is CAWGWGQGQPQHF. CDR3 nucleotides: TGTGCCTGGGGCTGGGGGCAGGGTCAGCCCCAGCATTTT.

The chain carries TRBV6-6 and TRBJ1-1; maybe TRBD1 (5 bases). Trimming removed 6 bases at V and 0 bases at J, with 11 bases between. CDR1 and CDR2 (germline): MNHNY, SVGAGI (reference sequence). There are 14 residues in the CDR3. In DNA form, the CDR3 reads TGTGCCAGCAGCTCGGACACCATGAACACTGAAGCTTTCTTT. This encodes CASSSDTMNTEAFF.

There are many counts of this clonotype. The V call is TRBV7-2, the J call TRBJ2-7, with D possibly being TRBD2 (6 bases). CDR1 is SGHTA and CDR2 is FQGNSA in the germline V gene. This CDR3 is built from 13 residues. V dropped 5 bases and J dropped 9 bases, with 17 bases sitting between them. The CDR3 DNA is TGTGCCAGCAGCCCCACCGGGACTCAATTGCAGTACTTC. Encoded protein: CASSPTGTQLQYF.

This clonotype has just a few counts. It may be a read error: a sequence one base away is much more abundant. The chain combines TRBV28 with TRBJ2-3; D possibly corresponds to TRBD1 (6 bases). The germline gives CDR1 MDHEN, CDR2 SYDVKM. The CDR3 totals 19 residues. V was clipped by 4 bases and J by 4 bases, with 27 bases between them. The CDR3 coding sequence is TGTGCCAGCAGTTCATCGGTCCGGGACAAACGTTGGAAGGCAGATACGCAGTATTTT. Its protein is CASSSSVRDKRWKADTQYF. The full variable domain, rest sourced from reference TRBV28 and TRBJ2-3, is DVKVTQSSRYLVKRTGEKVFLECVQDMDHENMFWYRQDPGLGLRLIYFSYDVKMKEKGDIPEGYSVSREKKERFSLILESASTNQTSMYLCASSSSVRDKRWKADTQYFGPGTRLTVL.

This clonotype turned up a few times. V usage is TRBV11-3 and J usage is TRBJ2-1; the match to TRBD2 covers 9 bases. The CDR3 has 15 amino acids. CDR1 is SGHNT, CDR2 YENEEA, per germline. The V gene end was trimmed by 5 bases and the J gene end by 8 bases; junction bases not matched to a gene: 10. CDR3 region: CASSGVAGASDEQFF. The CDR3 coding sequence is TGTGCCAGCAGCGGGGTAGCGGGGGCATCGGATGAGCAGTTCTTC.

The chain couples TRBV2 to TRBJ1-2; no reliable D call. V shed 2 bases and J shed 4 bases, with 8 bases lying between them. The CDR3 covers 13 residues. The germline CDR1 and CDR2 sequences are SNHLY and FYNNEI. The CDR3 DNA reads TGTGCCAGCAGTGAACGGCAAGTCTATGGCTACACCTTC. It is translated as CASSERQVYGYTF. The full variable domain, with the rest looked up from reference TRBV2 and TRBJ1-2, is EPEVTQTPSHQVTQMGQEVILRCVPISNHLYFYWYRQILGQKVEFLVSFYNNEISEKSEIFDDQFSVERPDGSNFTLKIRSTKLEDSAMYFCASSERQVYGYTFGSGTRLTVV.

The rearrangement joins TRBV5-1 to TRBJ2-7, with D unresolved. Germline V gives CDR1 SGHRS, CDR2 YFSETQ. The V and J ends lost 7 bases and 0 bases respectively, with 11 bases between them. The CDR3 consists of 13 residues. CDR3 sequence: CASGQQYSYEQYF. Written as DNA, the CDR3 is TGCGCCAGCGGCCAGCAGTACTCCTACGAGCAGTACTTC.